The 24 T cell receptor beta chains presented below share a single source sample, sequenced in a study of cytomegalovirus exposure and HLA in healthy donors. PCR primers comprised 60 Vbeta and 13 Jbeta primers. Measured with immunoSEQ multiplex PCR; TCRdb has only the in-frame clones, and not every one. Of roughly 80,000 clones listed, over 60% are singletons. The sequencing sample was made of PBMCs. These receptors were taken from a male donor in good health and CMV-seropositive.

The J gene is TRBJ2-4, the V gene TRBV30; D unclear. The CDR3 is made up of 13 amino acids. Per germline, CDR1 GTSNPN and CDR2 SVGIG (reference sequence). V dropped 2 bases and J dropped 0 bases, with 5 bases sitting between them. The CDR3 DNA reads TGTGCCTGGAGTCATGTAGCCAAAAACATTCAGTACTTC. This codes for CAWSHVAKNIQYF.

This rearrangement joins TRBV14 to TRBJ1-2; no definite D call. Germline loops: CDR1 SGHDN, CDR2 FVKESK. Trimming removed 4 bases at V and 8 bases at J, with 14 bases between. The CDR3 loop spans 13 amino acids. The CDR3 here is CASSLATRGGYTF. CDR3 sequence (DNA): TGTGCCAGCAGCCTAGCGACTCGAGGAGGCTACACCTTC.

This chain connects TRBV7-8 to TRBJ1-4, with no clear D. The V gene's germline CDR1 is SGHVS and CDR2 FQNEAQ. V lost 5 bases and J 7 bases, leaving 11 bases between the germline ends. CDR3 size: 13 residues. The CDR3, as DNA: TGTGCCAGCAGCCCGGACCGGGGTGAAAAACTGTTTTTT. It translates to CASSPDRGEKLFF.

This clone came up a few times. The chain employs TRBV30 and TRBJ1-2; TRBD1 matches at 11 bases. In germline, CDR1 is GTSNPN, CDR2 SVGIG (reference sequence). Trimming removed 3 bases from V and 4 bases from J; junction bases left unmatched: 10. CDR3 length equals 16 residues. The CDR3, as DNA: TGTGCCTGGAGGGGGGTCGGGACAGGGGGATTCTATGGCTACACCTTC. Protein sequence: CAWRGVGTGGFYGYTF.

The V and J genes are TRBV11-2 and TRBJ2-7, with 7 positions matching TRBD2. The CDR3 contains 15 residues. Germline-derived CDR1 and CDR2 are SGHAT and FQNNGV. Trimming at V came to 1 base and at J to 6 bases, leaving 9 bases not matched to a gene. CDR3 sequence (DNA): TGTGCCAGCAGCTTAGTCGGGCGGGGGTCGACCGAGCAGTACTTC. This gives the protein CASSLVGRGSTEQYF.

The V and J genes are TRBV29-1 and TRBJ2-3; 7 positions agree with TRBD1. This CDR3 is built from 14 residues. V dropped 6 bases and J dropped 6; count of bases not matched to a gene: 12. Per the germline V gene, CDR1 is SQVTM and CDR2 is ANQGSEA. This CDR3 reads CSVSPRDSTDTQYF. CDR3 nucleotides: TGCAGCGTCAGCCCCCGGGACAGTACGGATACGCAGTATTTT.

This clone was detected only a few times. The J gene is TRBJ1-1, the V gene TRBV5-1; 9 nucleotides agree with TRBD1. The CDR3 spans 15 residues. V dropped 1 base and J dropped 8; count of bases not matched to a gene: 9. The V gene's germline CDR1 is SGHRS and CDR2 YFSETQ. The CDR3 region is CASSLNTGGYAEAFF. The CDR3 DNA sequence: TGCGCCAGCAGCTTGAACACAGGGGGCTACGCAGAAGCTTTCTTT.

The V gene is TRBV6-1, the J gene TRBJ1-1, with 8 positions matching TRBD1. The CDR3 is made up of 12 amino acids. Germline V gene sequence: CDR1 MNHNS, CDR2 SASEGT. V was clipped by 6 bases and J by 5 bases; unmatched bases: 2. As DNA, the CDR3 is TGTGCCAGCAGGGACAGGGCTACTGAAGCTTTCTTT. Translated: CASRDRATEAFF.

V gene TRBV29-1 combines with J gene TRBJ1-1; D is possibly TRBD1 (6 bases). Germline CDR1 reads SQVTM; CDR2 reads ANQGSEA. The CDR3 is made up of 14 amino acids. The germline V and J ends were trimmed by 7 bases and 4 bases, with 19 bases remaining between them. The CDR3 loop reads CSAPRKGGGTEAFF. In nucleotides, the CDR3 is TGCAGCGCTCCCCGGAAGGGGGGGGGCACTGAAGCTTTCTTT.

This chain connects TRBV2 to TRBJ1-2, with D perhaps matching TRBD1 (5 bases). CDR3 length equals 13 residues. Trimming left V 7 bases short and J 4 bases short, with 13 bases between. In germline, CDR1 is SNHLY, CDR2 FYNNEI. The CDR3 region is CASKGQGSYGYTF. The CDR3 DNA is TGTGCCAGCAAGGGCCAGGGTAGCTATGGCTACACCTTC.

The chain couples TRBV15 to TRBJ1-4; TRBD1 agrees at 12 bases. The V gene's germline CDR1 is LNHNV and CDR2 YYDKDF (reference sequence). CDR3 length: 14 residues. V was pared by 5 bases and J by 8 bases, with 3 bases of the junction left unmatched. CDR3 residues: CATSLGTGGEKLFF. CDR3 sequence (DNA): TGTGCCACCAGCCTCGGGACAGGGGGCGAAAAACTGTTTTTT.

The chain employs TRBV6-6 and TRBJ1-1; no clear D gene. Germline CDR1 and CDR2: MNHNY and SVGAGI (reference sequence). V shed 0 bases and J shed 0 bases, with 11 bases lying between them. There are 16 residues in the CDR3. The CDR3, as DNA: TGTGCCAGCAGTTACTCGCTCGATAGTATGAACACTGAAGCTTTCTTT. Protein product: CASSYSLDSMNTEAFF.

This chain links TRBV7-9 with TRBJ1-4; tentatively, D is TRBD1 (6 bases). Germline assignment: CDR1 SEHNR and CDR2 FQNEAQ (reference sequence). V gave up 6 bases and J gave up 3 bases, with 17 bases separating them. The CDR3 consists of 16 residues. The CDR3, as DNA: TGTGCCAGCAGTGAATATCCGGGACAAGCTAATGAAAAACTGTTTTTT. As protein: CASSEYPGQANEKLFF. Using reference TRBV7-9 and TRBJ1-4 for the parts outside the CDR3, the full variable domain is DTGVSQNPRHKITKRGQNVTFRCDPISEHNRLYWYRQTLGQGPEFLTYFQNEAQLEKSRLLSDRFSAERPKGSFSTLEIQRTEQGDSAMYLCASSEYPGQANEKLFFGSGTQLSVL.

The genes are TRBV29-1 and TRBJ2-7; 7 bases map to TRBD2. Germline lookup yields CDR1 SQVTM and CDR2 ANQGSEA. The CDR3 covers 13 residues. V lost 8 bases, J lost 9 bases, and 16 bases stayed unmatched. The CDR3 DNA reads as TGCAGCTTTACTGGACTAGATAATGCAGGGCAGTACTTC. Its translation: CSFTGLDNAGQYF.

The chain joins TRBV19 to TRBJ1-6; D is undetermined. The V end was cut by 10 bases, the J end by 6 bases, with 13 bases between. Germline CDR1 LNHDA, CDR2 SQIVND (reference sequence). CDR3 length equals 13 residues. The CDR3 protein is CATHGGLNSPLHF. The CDR3 region has the DNA TGTGCCACCCACGGAGGACTTAATTCACCCCTCCACTTT.

This clone was seen only once. The J gene is TRBJ2-1, the V gene TRBV10-3; 10 bases map to TRBD1. Germline lookup yields CDR1 ENHRY and CDR2 SYGVKD. V lost 7 bases to trimming and J lost 7 bases; unmatched junction nucleotides: 13. The length of the CDR3 is 16 residues. The CDR3 DNA reads TGTGCCATCACCAAAGGGGACAGGGGTCCCATGAATGAGCAGTTCTTC. This translates into CAITKGDRGPMNEQFF.

This clone was observed a single time. This CDR3 reads CASSSTGNTEAFF. The CDR3 DNA follows: TGTGCCAGTAGTAGCACAGGGAACACTGAAGCTTTCTTT. This chain uses TRBV19 with TRBJ1-1; tentative D call: TRBD1 (5 bases). Per germline, CDR1 LNHDA and CDR2 SQIVND (reference sequence). CDR3 length equals 13 residues. The V end was cut by 4 bases, the J end by 1 base, with 7 bases between.

This clone occurred a few times. The chain carries TRBV5-6 and TRBJ1-3; unclear D gene. Trimming removed 4 bases at V and 9 bases at J, with 23 bases between. The CDR3 covers 16 residues. The V gene's germline CDR1 is SGHDT and CDR2 YYEEEE. The CDR3 DNA reads TGTGCCAGCAGCCGGAAGAGGGCGGGAGTCAAGAGCACCATATATTTT. Translation gives CASSRKRAGVKSTIYF.

V gene TRBV4-2 combines with J gene TRBJ2-5, with TRBD1 as a possible D gene (6 bases). This CDR3 is 15 amino acids long. CDR1 and CDR2 from the germline V gene are LGHNA and YNFKEQ. V dropped 0 bases and J dropped 4 bases, with 12 bases sitting between them. CDR3 nucleotide sequence: TGTGCCAGCAGCCAAGAAGGGTCAGGGGCAGAGACCCAGTACTTC. The encoded protein is CASSQEGSGAETQYF.

This clone appeared a single time. J is TRBJ1-2 and V is TRBV15; 8 bases line up with TRBD1. V dropped 5 bases and J dropped 8; count of bases not matched to a gene: 13. This CDR3 comprises 15 residues. Germline CDR1 reads LNHNV; CDR2 reads YYDKDF (reference sequence). CDR3 nucleotide sequence: TGTGCCACCAGCCCGCGACCAGGGGGCGCGCGGGGCTACACCTTC. Its protein product is CATSPRPGGARGYTF.

The V and J genes are TRBV11-2 and TRBJ2-3; D remains ambiguous. Germline assignment: CDR1 SGHAT and CDR2 FQNNGV. The germline V and J ends were trimmed by 1 base and 2 bases, with 7 bases remaining between them. The CDR3 has 14 residues. CDR3 coding DNA: TGTGCCAGCAGCTTAGGGGCGAACACAGATACGCAGTATTTT. This encodes CASSLGANTDTQYF.

This rearrangement joins TRBV4-1 to TRBJ1-1; D remains ambiguous. The V end lost 1 base, the J end lost 4 bases, and 10 bases lay between the germline ends. Germline CDR1 and CDR2: MGHRA and YSYEKL. There are 14 residues in the CDR3. The CDR3 sequence is CASSQGPEGTEAFF. The CDR3 DNA is TGCGCCAGCAGCCAAGGCCCTGAGGGCACTGAAGCTTTCTTT.

The chain couples TRBV30 to TRBJ1-6, with TRBD1 matching 9 bases. The V segment lost 2 bases and the J segment 7 bases; nucleotides outside the gene matches: 6. Germline assignment: CDR1 GTSNPN and CDR2 SVGIG (reference sequence). This CDR3 is built from 15 residues. The CDR3 bases are TGTGCCTGGAGTTCGAGGACAGGGGTCAATTCACCCCTCCACTTT. Translating gives CAWSSRTGVNSPLHF.

The rearrangement links TRBV28 to TRBJ2-3; the D gene is possibly TRBD1 (6 bases). Per germline, CDR1 MDHEN and CDR2 SYDVKM. The CDR3 is 12 residues long. Trimming removed 7 bases from V and 4 bases from J, with 9 bases in between. The CDR3 coding sequence is TGTGCCAGCACTCAGGGGTCAGATACGCAGTATTTT. As protein: CASTQGSDTQYF. Together with reference TRBV28 and TRBJ2-3, the CDR3 gives the full variable domain: DVKVTQSSRYLVKRTGEKVFLECVQDMDHENMFWYRQDPGLGLRLIYFSYDVKMKEKGDIPEGYSVSREKKERFSLILESASTNQTSMYLCASTQGSDTQYFGPGTRLTVL.